This note documents a single T cell receptor beta chain sequence. Antigen specificity is unknown. The repertoire was sequenced with immunoSEQ multiplex PCR; TCRdb's copy has only in-frame clones and lacks some. This sample has more than 9,000 clones, with 75% to 90% found just once. The sample is drawn from a study of OX40 agonist ivuxolimab in advanced cancers. The overall study: Patients were given ivuxolimab, an antibody that agonizes OX40 (CD134). Patients receiving dose escalation had hepatocellular carcinoma, melanoma, renal cell or head and neck cancer. Males comprised about 78% of the group, whose mean age was around 62 years (range roughly 20 to 85). Study results and limitations: The average count of expanded clones was higher among CD8+ T cells than among CD4+.

CDR1 MNHNS and CDR2 SASEGT come from the germline V gene. Trimming pared 9 bases from V and 13 bases from J, leaving 15 bases between. The CDR3 is 11 residues long. The chain employs TRBV6-1 and TRBJ1-4; D may be TRBD1 (6 bases). Sequenced here: CD4+ or CD8+ T cells sorted from blood, sampled in a trial of the OX40 agonist ivuxolimab. This receptor was identified in an adult with an advanced solid tumor such as melanoma, head and neck, liver or kidney cancer. In DNA, the CDR3 is TGTGCCAGAGGGACACCGCACCGACTGTTTTTT. Its translation: CARGTPHRLFF.